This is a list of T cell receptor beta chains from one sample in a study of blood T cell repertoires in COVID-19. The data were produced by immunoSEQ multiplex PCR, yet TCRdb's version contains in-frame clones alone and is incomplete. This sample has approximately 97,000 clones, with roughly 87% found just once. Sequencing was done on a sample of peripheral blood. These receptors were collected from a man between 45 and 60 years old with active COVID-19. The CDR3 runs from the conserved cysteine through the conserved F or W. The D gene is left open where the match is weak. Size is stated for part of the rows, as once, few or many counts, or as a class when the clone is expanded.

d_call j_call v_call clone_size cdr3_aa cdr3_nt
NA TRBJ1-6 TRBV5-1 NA CASSEDSRNSPLHF TGCGCCAGCAGCGAGGACAGTAGAAATTCACCCCTCCACTTT
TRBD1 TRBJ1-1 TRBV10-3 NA CAISQQGYTEAFF TGTGCCATCAGCCAACAGGGGTACACTGAAGCTTTCTTT
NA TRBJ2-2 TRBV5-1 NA CASTGAAGELFF TGCGCCAGCACAGGAGCGGCCGGGGAGCTGTTTTTT
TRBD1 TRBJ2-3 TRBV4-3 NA CASSQDGAGGSDTQYF TGCGCCAGCAGCCAAGATGGGGCAGGGGGCTCAGATACGCAGTATTTT
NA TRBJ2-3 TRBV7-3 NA CASSIANTDTQYF TGTGCCAGCAGCATCGCGAACACAGATACGCAGTATTTT
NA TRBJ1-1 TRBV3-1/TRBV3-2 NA CASSRGWNAFF TGTGCCAGCAGCCGAGGGTGGAATGCTTTCTTT
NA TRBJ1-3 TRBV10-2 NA CASSERGSGNTIYF TGCGCCAGCAGTGAGAGGGGGTCTGGAAACACCATATATTTT
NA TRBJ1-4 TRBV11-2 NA CASSLTRGNNEKLFF TGTGCCAGCAGCTTAACCAGAGGAAATAATGAAAAACTGTTTTTT
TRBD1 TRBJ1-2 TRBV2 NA CASLWDRGGYTF TGTGCCAGCCTATGGGACAGGGGAGGCTACACCTTC
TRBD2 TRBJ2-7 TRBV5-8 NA CASSPILAGVYYEQYF TGTGCCAGCAGCCCAATACTAGCGGGGGTTTACTACGAGCAGTACTTC
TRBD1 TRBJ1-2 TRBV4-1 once CASSRDRGRGNYGYTF TGCGCCAGCAGCCGGGACAGGGGGCGAGGTAACTATGGCTACACCTTC
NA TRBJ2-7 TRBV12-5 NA CASGLGGGSYEQYF TGTGCTAGTGGTTTGGGAGGGGGCTCCTACGAGCAGTACTTC
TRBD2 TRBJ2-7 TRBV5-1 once CASSYGTSGNYEQYF TGCGCCAGCAGCTACGGGACTAGCGGTAACTACGAGCAGTACTTC
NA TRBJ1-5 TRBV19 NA CASSDRANQPQHF TGTGCCAGTAGCGACAGAGCTAATCAGCCCCAGCATTTT
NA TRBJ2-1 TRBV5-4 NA CASSLAPGRNEQFF TGTGCCAGCAGCTTGGCCCCAGGGCGCAATGAGCAGTTCTTC
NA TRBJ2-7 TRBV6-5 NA CASTNLGGAVYEQYF TGTGCCAGCACCAATCTGGGGGGGGCAGTTTACGAGCAGTACTTC
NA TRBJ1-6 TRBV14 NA CASSQGRVNSPLHF TGTGCCAGCAGCCAAGGGCGGGTTAATTCACCCCTCCACTTT
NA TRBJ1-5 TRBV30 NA CAWSVSSGQPQHF TGTGCCTGGAGTGTAAGTTCCGGGCAGCCCCAGCATTTT
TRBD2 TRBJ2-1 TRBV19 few CASSLSGANYNEQFF TGTGCCAGTAGTCTTAGCGGGGCGAACTACAATGAGCAGTTCTTC
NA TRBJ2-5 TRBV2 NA CASSRHLGGETQYF TGTGCCAGCAGTCGACACCTGGGGGGAGAGACCCAGTACTTC
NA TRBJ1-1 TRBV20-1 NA CRTDRNTEAFF TGCAGGACTGACAGAAACACTGAAGCTTTCTTT
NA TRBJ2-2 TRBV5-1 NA CASSLGETGELFF TGCGCCAGCAGCTTGGGTGAGACCGGGGAGCTGTTTTTT
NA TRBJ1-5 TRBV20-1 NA CSASLGVNQPQHF TGCAGTGCTAGTCTAGGGGTTAATCAGCCCCAGCATTTT
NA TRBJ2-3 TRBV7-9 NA CASSLDRADTQYF TGTGCCAGCAGCTTAGACAGGGCAGATACGCAGTATTTT
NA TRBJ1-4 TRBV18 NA CASSPPQGREKLFF TGTGCCAGCTCACCACCGCAGGGGCGCGAAAAACTGTTTTTT
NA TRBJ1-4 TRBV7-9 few CASSLGSRTNEKLFF TGTGCCAGCAGCTTAGGGAGTCGCACTAATGAAAAACTGTTTTTT
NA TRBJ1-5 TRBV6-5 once CASRATVNSNQPQHF TGTGCCAGCAGGGCGACAGTAAATAGCAATCAGCCCCAGCATTTT
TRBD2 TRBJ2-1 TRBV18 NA CASSPGLEVYNEQFF TGTGCCAGCTCACCCGGACTAGAGGTCTACAATGAGCAGTTCTTC
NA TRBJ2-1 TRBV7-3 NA CASSSGQFSDEQFF TGTGCCAGCAGCTCCGGACAGTTTTCGGATGAGCAGTTCTTC